The 17 T cell receptor beta chains below come from one sample, sequenced in a study of Ad26.COV2.S vaccination and SARS-CoV-2 variants listed by TCRdb under 2021. The library was obtained by the immunoSEQ multiplex PCR assay. In its TCRdb copy, this immuneACCESS table keeps in-frame sequences only and misses some clones. Where compared with another copy, unresolved V genes explain less than half of these, and the others have no known cause. The sample table lists 500,000 or so clones, around 85% of them with a count of one. The leading ten clones occupy 10% to 15% of the sample. The sample's treatment or condition, from its label and the paper: some 20 received Ad26.COV2.S at low or high dose, single or two shots; a few received placebo; per-sample allocation not given. For vaccine and placebo recipients, the sequenced repertoires came from samples collected on day 63 after the first injection.

Material: peripheral blood, obtained in a trial of Ad26.COV2.S vaccine versus placebo. These receptors were collected from a person between 18 and 59 years old who received the Ad26.COV2.S COVID-19 vaccine or a placebo.

The chain couples TRBV30 to TRBJ2-6; D perhaps matches TRBD1 (6 bases). Germline values: CDR1 GTSNPN, CDR2 SVGIG (reference sequence). This CDR3 comprises 15 residues. V lost 0 bases and J lost 3, with 9 bases in between. CDR3 nucleotides: TGTGCCTGGAGTGTACGAGGGGGTGGGGCCAACGTCCTGACTTTC. Translated: CAWSVRGGGANVLTF.

V gene TRBV5-8 combines with J gene TRBJ2-1; no definite D call. Germline V lookup: CDR1 SGHTS, CDR2 YDEGEE. The CDR3 runs to 11 residues. Trimming shortened V by 3 bases and J by 15 bases, and 13 bases separated the two germline ends. The chain's CDR3 is CASSSFTWWFF. The CDR3 DNA is TGTGCCAGCAGCTCCTTTACCTGGTGGTTCTTC.

The chain carries TRBV19 and TRBJ1-2; D gene unclear. Germline loops: CDR1 LNHDA, CDR2 SQIVND (reference sequence). V lost 5 bases and J 1 base, leaving 5 bases between the germline ends. The length of the CDR3 is 12 residues. The CDR3: CASSRDNYGYTF. DNA of the CDR3: TGTGCCAGTAGTCGAGATAACTATGGCTACACCTTC.

The DNA of the CDR3 is TGTGCCAGCAGTTACACCGTTGCGGGAGTTTGGGAGACCCAGTACTTC. Translating it yields CASSYTVAGVWETQYF. The rearrangement uses TRBV28 and TRBJ2-5; TRBD2 aligns across 7 bases. This CDR3 contains 16 residues. Germline CDR1 MDHEN, CDR2 SYDVKM. V shed 4 bases, J shed 5 bases, and the junction held 13 bases outside the gene matches. The complete variable domain, with remaining parts taken from reference TRBV28 and TRBJ2-5, reads DVKVTQSSRYLVKRTGEKVFLECVQDMDHENMFWYRQDPGLGLRLIYFSYDVKMKEKGDIPEGYSVSREKKERFSLILESASTNQTSMYLCASSYTVAGVWETQYFGPGTRLLVL.

This sequence joins TRBV6-1 and TRBJ1-4; D is unclear. Looked up from germline, CDR1 is MNHNS and CDR2 is SASEGT. Trimming took 1 base from V and 10 from J, leaving 22 bases between them. The CDR3 spans 17 residues. The CDR3 is CASSEDKVELTLGKLFF. In DNA form, the CDR3 reads TGTGCCAGCAGTGAAGATAAGGTAGAGCTAACGCTCGGAAAACTGTTTTTT.

The genes are TRBV9 and TRBJ2-7; D is perhaps TRBD2 (5 bases). V dropped 4 bases and J dropped 3 bases, with 14 bases sitting between them. Germline-derived CDR1 and CDR2 are SGDLS and YYNGEE. This CDR3 is built from 14 residues. CDR3 nucleotides: TGTGCCAGCAGCCTGGACCCTGGGAGCTACGAGCAGTACTTC. Translation gives CASSLDPGSYEQYF.

The rearrangement joins TRBV12-1 to TRBJ2-7. TRBV12-1 is deemed a pseudogene. The CDR3 loop spans 12 amino acids. CDR3 DNA: TGTGCCAGCAGCTTCGCTTCCTACGAGCAGTACTTC. It codes for CASSFASYEQYF.

The chain joins TRBV6-4 to TRBJ2-7, with a tentative D call TRBD1 (5 bases). CDR1 is MRHNA and CDR2 is SNTAGT in the germline V gene. The CDR3 has 18 amino acids. V lost 7 bases to trimming and J lost 3 bases, with 28 bases between them. The CDR3 bases are TGTGCCAGCATCCCAAGCAGGCTGCTCACTCTTAGGGGCTACGAGCAGTACTTC. It translates to CASIPSRLLTLRGYEQYF.

J is TRBJ2-3 and V is TRBV27; D is possibly TRBD2 (5 bases). Germline CDR1 reads MNHEY; CDR2 reads SMNVEV (reference sequence). This CDR3 is built from 16 residues. Trimming removed 1 base from V and 4 bases from J, with 15 bases in between. The CDR3 region has the DNA TGTGCCAGCAGTTTATGGGTAGTGGGAGCGGCAGATACGCAGTATTTT. It specifies CASSLWVVGAADTQYF.

CDR3 bases: TGTGCCAGCAGTTTAAGGACAGAAAGCTCCTATAATTCACCCCTCCACTTT. This codes for CASSLRTESSYNSPLHF. The genes are TRBV28 and TRBJ1-6, with TRBD1 as a possible D gene (6 bases). From germline, CDR1 is MDHEN and CDR2 SYDVKM. Trimming left V 2 bases short and J 0 bases short, with 11 bases between. The CDR3 loop spans 17 amino acids.

J is TRBJ2-7 and V is TRBV28, with no clear D. Germline values: CDR1 MDHEN, CDR2 SYDVKM. There are 12 residues in the CDR3. V shed 5 bases and J shed 6 bases, with 11 bases lying between them. CDR3 protein: CASSTQASEQYF. DNA of the CDR3: TGTGCCAGCAGTACCCAGGCGTCCGAGCAGTACTTC.

The chain recombines TRBV29-1 with TRBJ1-4; a possible D gene is TRBD1 (6 bases). CDR1 is SQVTM, CDR2 ANQGSEA, per germline. The CDR3 has 13 amino acids. V gave up 6 bases and J gave up 6 bases, with 14 bases separating them. The CDR3 DNA reads as TGCAGCGTCGGGTGGGGGCGCGATGAAAAACTGTTTTTT. Translating gives CSVGWGRDEKLFF.

The rearrangement links TRBV15 to TRBJ2-4; D may match TRBD1 or TRBD2 (5 bases each). Trimming cost V 4 bases and J 11 bases, with 15 bases left between them. The CDR3 consists of 13 residues. Germline V gives CDR1 LNHNV, CDR2 YYDKDF (reference sequence). CDR3 in DNA: TGTGCCACCAGCACCCGACAGAGGGTGGTTCAGTACTTC. As protein: CATSTRQRVVQYF.

This sequence joins TRBV9 and TRBJ1-2; D might be TRBD1 (5 bases). The CDR3 runs 16 residues. The V gene's germline CDR1 is SGDLS and CDR2 YYNGEE. Trimming took 3 bases from V and 7 from J, leaving 22 bases between them. In nucleotides, the CDR3 is TGTGCCAGCAGCGCGGGGGACGACGGGGGTTTACGTGGCTACACCTTC. Translation gives CASSAGDDGGLRGYTF.

Notes on this clone: The same CDR3 arises from other DNA sequences in this sample as well. The chain employs TRBV30 and TRBJ1-5, with D possibly being TRBD1 (5 bases). Germline V lookup: CDR1 GTSNPN, CDR2 SVGIG (reference sequence). The CDR3 loop spans 13 amino acids. Trimming removed 0 bases at V and 5 bases at J, with 8 bases between. This CDR3 is CAWSVGADQPQHF. The CDR3 DNA follows: TGTGCCTGGAGTGTTGGGGCCGATCAGCCCCAGCATTTT.

The chain carries TRBV19 and TRBJ2-1, with D perhaps matching TRBD2 (5 bases). There are 15 residues in the CDR3. Germline V gene sequence: CDR1 LNHDA, CDR2 SQIVND (reference sequence). The V end lost 2 bases, the J end lost 4 bases, and 12 bases lay between the germline ends. CDR3 in DNA: TGTGCCAGTAGTATAAGGGAGAAACCGTACAATGAGCAGTTCTTC. This encodes CASSIREKPYNEQFF.

The gene calls are TRBV28 and TRBJ2-5; 12 bases map to TRBD2. CDR1 is MDHEN and CDR2 is SYDVKM in the germline V gene. V was pared by 7 bases and J by 5 bases, with 11 bases of the junction left unmatched. This CDR3 is 16 amino acids long. In DNA form, the CDR3 reads TGTGCCAGCACCGAGACTAGCGGGAGTAGTTGGGAGACCCAGTACTTC. It specifies CASTETSGSSWETQYF.